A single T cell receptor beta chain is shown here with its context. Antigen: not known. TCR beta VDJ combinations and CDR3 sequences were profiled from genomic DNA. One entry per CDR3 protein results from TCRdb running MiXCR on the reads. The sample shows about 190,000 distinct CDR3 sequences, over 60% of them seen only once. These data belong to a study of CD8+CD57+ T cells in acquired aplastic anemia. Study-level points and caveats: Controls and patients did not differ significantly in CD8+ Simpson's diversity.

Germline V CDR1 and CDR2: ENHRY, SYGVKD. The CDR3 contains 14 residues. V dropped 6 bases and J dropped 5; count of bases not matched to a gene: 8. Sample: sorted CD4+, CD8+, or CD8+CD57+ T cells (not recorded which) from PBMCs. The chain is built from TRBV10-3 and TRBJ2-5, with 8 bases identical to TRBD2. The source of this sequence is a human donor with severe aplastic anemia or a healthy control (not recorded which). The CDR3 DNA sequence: TGTGCCATCAGCGGGGGGGCCTTTGCGGAGACCCAGTACTTC. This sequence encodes CAISGGAFAETQYF.